This TCR beta chain comes out of a study of OX40 agonist ivuxolimab in advanced cancers. The study's findings and limits: Among T cells, CD8+ cells averaged more expanded clones than CD4+ cells. Blood T cells, both CD4+ and CD8+, expanded clonally by week 6 at 0.1 to 3.0 mg/kg.

The CDR3 sequence is 14 residues long. The germline CDR1 and CDR2 sequences are MGHDK and SYGVNS. The germline V and J ends were trimmed by 4 bases and 8 bases, with 17 bases remaining between them. Worth noting for this clone: Antigen specificity is unknown.

Produced via immunoSEQ multiplex PCR; TCRdb's table is partial and in-frame only. Altogether under 55,000 clones are present, roughly 93% being singletons, with the ten largest covering more than 20%. The sequence derives from an adult with an advanced solid tumor such as melanoma, head and neck, liver or kidney cancer. The chain combines TRBV25-1 with TRBJ1-2; no definite D call. The source was CD4+ or CD8+ T cells sorted from blood, collected in a trial of the OX40 agonist ivuxolimab. CDR3 sequence: CASSGMTLSKGYTF. DNA for the CDR3: TGTGCCAGCAGTGGGATGACGCTATCCAAAGGCTACACCTTC.